The T cell receptor beta chain described here comes from a study of T cells after posttransplantation cyclophosphamide. Study-wide findings and caveats: Tissue-infiltrating T cells from skin or gut overlapped little with blood T cells. Donor-recipient repertoire similarity was low at 1-2 months, rising over year one. After PTCy, TRB diversity resembled that of CNI/methotrexate controls.

As to this clone: No antigen is known for it. Other nucleotide sequences from this sample produce the same CDR3.

Sequencing was performed with immunoSEQ multiplex PCR; in TCRdb, only in-frame clones are kept and a portion is missing. The sample records a few thousand clones, over 65% being singletons. Germline CDR1 reads SGHDN; CDR2 reads FVKESK. V shed 0 bases and J shed 2 bases, with 7 bases lying between them. CDR3 size: 14 residues. The related graft donor's blood sample was taken on the day of bone marrow donation. The sequenced material came from CD8+ T cells sorted from PBMCs. The genes are TRBV14 and TRBJ2-5; D is unclear. This TCR derives from a woman between 45 and 65 years old in good health and a related stem cell transplant donor. CDR3 DNA sequence: TGTGCCAGCAGCCAAGAAAGCATACAAGAGACCCAGTACTTC. Residues: CASSQESIQETQYF. The full variable domain, rest sourced from reference TRBV14 and TRBJ2-5, is EAGVTQFPSHSVIEKGQTVTLRCDPISGHDNLYWYRRVMGKEIKFLLHFVKESKQDESGMPNNRFLAERTGGTYSTLKVQPAELEDSGVYFCASSQESIQETQYFGPGTRLLVL.